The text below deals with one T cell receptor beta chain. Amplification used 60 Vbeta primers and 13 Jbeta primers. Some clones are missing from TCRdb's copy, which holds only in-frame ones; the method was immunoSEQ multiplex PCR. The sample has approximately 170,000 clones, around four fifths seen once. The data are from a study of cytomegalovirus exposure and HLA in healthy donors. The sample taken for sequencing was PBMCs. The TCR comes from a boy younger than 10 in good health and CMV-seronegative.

The CDR3 sequence is CASSLGLAGADTQYF. The CDR3 nucleotides are TGTGCCAGCAGTTTAGGGCTAGCGGGCGCAGATACGCAGTATTTT. The chain employs TRBV27 and TRBJ2-3; TRBD2 matches 8 bases. This CDR3 is 15 amino acids long. The germline V gene has CDR1 MNHEY and CDR2 SMNVEV (reference sequence). V was pared by 2 bases and J by 4 bases, with 5 bases of the junction left unmatched.